Each of the 14 T cell receptor beta chains below was sequenced from the same sample in a study of CD8 T cells in Susac syndrome (dated by TCRdb to about 2019). Library method: the immunoSEQ multiplex PCR assay. RNA was extracted with the RNeasy kit and roughly 0.45 to 1 ug was reverse transcribed using random hexamers. TCRdb applied fastp at Q25 and MiXCR to the public reads, then kept only in-frame beta chains. Identical CDR3 proteins give one entry, which carries the most common genes and DNA. The sample table holds some 200,000 distinct CDR3 sequences, of which around 95% were seen once. 0.098% of the sample goes to the ten largest clones. Material for sequencing was CD4+ T cells from PBMCs. The receptors come from a human donor with Susac syndrome.

The chain links TRBV6-2 or TRBV6-3 to TRBJ2-2; D remains unclear. The germline gives CDR1 MNHEY, CDR2 SVGEGT. This CDR3 is 12 amino acids long. Trimming took off 7 bases at V and 7 bases at J, with 10 bases between the two ends. The CDR3: CASTGEGGELFF. The CDR3 bases are TGTGCCAGCACCGGAGAAGGCGGGGAGCTGTTTTTT.

The rearrangement uses TRBV24-1 and TRBJ2-2; D is ambiguous. There are 13 residues in the CDR3. Germline V gene lookup returns CDR1 KGHDR and CDR2 SFDVKD. V was cut by 3 bases and J by 7 bases, with 8 bases left in between. The CDR3 spells CATSDRPYGELFF. CDR3 bases: TGTGCCACCAGTGATCGACCGTACGGGGAGCTGTTTTTT.

The gene calls are TRBV7-7 and TRBJ2-3, with 9 nucleotides matching TRBD2. The germline CDR1 and CDR2 sequences are SSHAT and FNYEAQ (reference sequence). The CDR3 is 14 residues long. The ends lost 1 base at V and 6 bases at J; junction bases unmatched: 2. The CDR3 loop reads CASSLGLAADTQYF. The CDR3 DNA is TGTGCCAGCAGCTTAGGACTAGCGGCCGATACGCAGTATTTT. Full variable domain (missing parts from reference TRBV7-7 and TRBJ2-3): GAGVSQSPRYKVTKRGQDVTLRCDPISSHATLYWYQQALGQGPEFLTYFNYEAQPDKSGLPSDRFSAERPEGSISTLTIQRTEQRDSAMYRCASSLGLAADTQYFGPGTRLTVL.

This chain links TRBV14 with TRBJ2-3; D gene ambiguous. Trimming left V 5 bases short and J 6 bases short, with 15 bases between. Germline V lookup: CDR1 SGHDN, CDR2 FVKESK. The CDR3 has 14 residues. The CDR3 DNA reads TGTGCCAGCAGCTCCGGGCCCACAGCCGATACGCAGTATTTT. The encoded protein is CASSSGPTADTQYF. The complete variable domain, with remaining parts taken from reference TRBV14 and TRBJ2-3, reads EAGVTQFPSHSVIEKGQTVTLRCDPISGHDNLYWYRRVMGKEIKFLLHFVKESKQDESGMPNNRFLAERTGGTYSTLKVQPAELEDSGVYFCASSSGPTADTQYFGPGTRLTVL.

This clonotype was counted a few times. V gene TRBV12-3 or TRBV12-4 combines with J gene TRBJ1-2, with a possible D match to TRBD1 (5 bases). The CDR3 covers 12 residues. Trimming removed 1 base at V and 8 bases at J, with 8 bases between. CDR3 sequence: CASSLVRGGYTF. The CDR3 DNA sequence: TGTGCCAGCAGTTTAGTGAGGGGAGGCTACACCTTC.

The chain links TRBV3-1 to TRBJ2-3, with D maybe TRBD2 (7 bases). The CDR3 spans 18 residues. Germline CDR1 reads LGHDT; CDR2 reads YNNKEL (reference sequence). The V end was cut by 3 bases, the J end by 4 bases, with 23 bases between. CDR3 protein: CASSQLRGAGSRSDTQYF. CDR3 bases: TGTGCCAGCAGCCAGCTCCGGGGGGCTGGATCGCGCTCAGATACGCAGTATTTT.

This chain links TRBV18 with TRBJ2-3, with 11 nucleotides matching TRBD2. V was clipped by 3 bases and J by 1 base; unmatched bases: 3. The germline CDR1 and CDR2 sequences are KGHSH and LQKENI. The CDR3 extends over 16 amino acids. CDR3 in DNA: TGTGCCAGCTCACCCCAACTAGCGGGGGGCACAGATACGCAGTATTTT. This codes for CASSPQLAGGTDTQYF.

This clonotype was counted once. This chain joins TRBV20-1 and TRBJ2-5; possible D gene TRBD2, 5 bases. The CDR3 sequence is 13 residues long. The germline CDR1 and CDR2 sequences are DFQATT and SNEGSKA (reference sequence). V was trimmed by 3 bases and J by 3 bases, leaving 11 bases between them. CDR3 sequence: CSARRASKETQYF. CDR3 DNA: TGCAGTGCTAGGAGGGCCTCCAAAGAGACCCAGTACTTC.

The gene calls are TRBV5-1 and TRBJ2-2, with TRBD2 matching over 9 bases. This CDR3 comprises 17 residues. V trimming: 0 bases; J trimming: 7 bases; junction bases outside the gene matches: 10. The germline V gene has CDR1 SGHRS and CDR2 YFSETQ. The CDR3 loop reads CASSLARGLATGGELFF. In DNA, the CDR3 is TGCGCCAGCAGCTTGGCCCGGGGACTAGCTACCGGCGGGGAGCTGTTTTTT.

The chain is built from TRBV30 and TRBJ2-7, with D possibly called TRBD1 or TRBD2 (5 bases each). Per the germline V gene, CDR1 is GTSNPN and CDR2 is SVGIG (reference sequence). V lost 5 bases and J lost 7, with 9 bases in between. The length of the CDR3 is 10 residues. The CDR3 nucleotides are TGTGCCTGGGGGGGTCAGGAGCAGTACTTC. Its translation: CAWGGQEQYF.

This rearrangement joins TRBV3-1 to TRBJ2-7; D may match TRBD1 or TRBD2 (5 bases each). Trimming shortened V by 4 bases and J by 0 bases, and 13 bases separated the two germline ends. CDR1 and CDR2 from the germline V gene are LGHDT and YNNKEL (reference sequence). There are 15 residues in the CDR3. CDR3: CASSPQGESSYEQYF. The CDR3 nucleotides read TGTGCCAGCAGCCCCCAAGGGGAGAGCTCCTACGAGCAGTACTTC.

This sequence joins TRBV20-1 and TRBJ1-3, with 7 bases matching TRBD1. The V gene end was trimmed by 3 bases and the J gene end by 13 bases; junction bases not matched to a gene: 21. The CDR3 loop spans 16 amino acids. Germline CDR1 DFQATT, CDR2 SNEGSKA (reference sequence). CDR3: CSASGTESPRDAKIYF. The CDR3 DNA is TGCAGTGCTAGCGGGACAGAGAGTCCAAGAGACGCCAAAATATATTTT.

This chain joins TRBV2 and TRBJ2-1; TRBD1 matches at 9 bases. Germline lookup yields CDR1 SNHLY and CDR2 FYNNEI. This CDR3 has 12 residues. V lost 4 bases, J lost 9 bases, and 1 base stayed unmatched. As DNA, the CDR3 is TGTGCCAGCAGTGGGGACAGGGCTGAGCAGTTCTTC. Translation gives CASSGDRAEQFF.

This clonotype was observed a single time. J is TRBJ1-1 and V is TRBV5-1; D is unresolved. Per germline, CDR1 SGHRS and CDR2 YFSETQ. This CDR3 comprises 14 residues. V was shortened by 5 bases and J by 7 bases, with 18 bases between the two germline ends. The CDR3 DNA is TGCGCCAGCAGATGGGGATCGGAAGAAAATGAAGCTTTCTTT. Its translation is CASRWGSEENEAFF.